A single sample gave rise to the 15 T cell receptor beta chains below, sequenced in a study of OX40 agonist ivuxolimab in advanced cancers. Clones were read by immunoSEQ multiplex PCR, and TCRdb kept only the in-frame ones, dropping some. There are over 50,000 clones in the sample; 75% to 90% occur only once, and about 13% lies in the top ten. Sample: CD4+ or CD8+ T cells sorted from blood, taken in a trial of the OX40 agonist ivuxolimab. These receptor sequences come from an adult with an advanced solid tumor such as melanoma, head and neck, liver or kidney cancer.

The gene calls are TRBV19 and TRBJ1-3; no clear D. V was trimmed by 2 bases and J by 2 bases, leaving 10 bases between them. The CDR3 contains 15 residues. Germline assignment: CDR1 LNHDA and CDR2 SQIVND (reference sequence). In DNA, the CDR3 is TGTGCCAGTAGTATACCCGGGAGGGCTGGAAACACCATATATTTT. This gives the protein CASSIPGRAGNTIYF.

CDR3 DNA sequence: TGTGCCAGCAGCCCCCGACAGGGGGATCAGCCCCAGCATTTT. This encodes CASSPRQGDQPQHF. J is TRBJ1-5 and V is TRBV7-9; the match to TRBD1 covers 9 bases. Germline CDR1 SEHNR, CDR2 FQNEAQ (reference sequence). J was trimmed by 5 bases and V by 5 bases; bases with no gene match: 4. This CDR3 is built from 14 residues.

This chain connects TRBV27 to TRBJ2-7; a weak D match, TRBD2 (5 bases). The V and J ends lost 7 bases and 2 bases respectively, with 15 bases between them. This CDR3 region has 14 residues. The germline V gene has CDR1 MNHEY and CDR2 SMNVEV (reference sequence). The CDR3 loop is CASIAASGTYEQYF. The CDR3 bases are TGTGCCAGCATAGCCGCTTCGGGAACCTACGAGCAGTACTTC.

In its sample, this clone was seen once. This rearrangement joins TRBV6-1 to TRBJ2-2; D might be TRBD1 (7 bases). V dropped 2 bases and J dropped 4 bases, with 11 bases sitting between them. CDR1 is MNHNS and CDR2 is SASEGT in the germline V gene. The CDR3 has 15 residues. CDR3 bases: TGTGCCAGCAGTGAATACCAGGGGGGCACCGGGGAGCTGTTTTTT. It translates to CASSEYQGGTGELFF.

The table lists this clone with a count of one. This sequence joins TRBV19 and TRBJ2-3, with TRBD1 identical over 10 bases. The CDR3 runs 17 residues. The ends lost 2 bases at V and 7 bases at J; junction bases unmatched: 12. CDR1 is LNHDA and CDR2 is SQIVND in the germline V gene (reference sequence). DNA for the CDR3: TGTGCCAGTAGTATACCGCCAGGGACAGGGGTTGGGCATACGCAGTATTTT. This codes for CASSIPPGTGVGHTQYF.

This chain links TRBV4-3 with TRBJ1-5; D is unresolved. Germline V gives CDR1 LGHNA, CDR2 YSLEER. The CDR3 extends over 15 amino acids. Between the trimmed V and J ends, which lost 0 bases and 6 bases, there was a span of 12 bases. In nucleotides, the CDR3 is TGCGCCAGCAGCCAAGATCGAGGTCCCCTTCAGCCCCAGCATTTT. Its protein is CASSQDRGPLQPQHF.

The chain carries TRBV27 and TRBJ2-1, with D maybe TRBD1 (6 bases). V lost 2 bases, J lost 8 bases, and 28 bases lay in between. Germline V gene sequence: CDR1 MNHEY, CDR2 SMNVEV (reference sequence). CDR3 size: 19 residues. CDR3 nucleotide sequence: TGTGCCAGCAGTTTACACCTCAAGAAGGGGGAAACACGGCCGGATGAGCAGTTCTTC. Protein: CASSLHLKKGETRPDEQFF.

The V and J genes are TRBV19 and TRBJ2-7; 10 bases align to TRBD2. Per germline, CDR1 LNHDA and CDR2 SQIVND (reference sequence). The length of the CDR3 is 16 residues. V lost 6 bases and J lost 5; bases outside the gene matches: 13. For the CDR3, the DNA is TGTGCCAGTAGCAGAGTGGGGACTAGCGATCGGGACGAGCAGTACTTC. Amino acid sequence: CASSRVGTSDRDEQYF.

Worth noting for this clone: One end of the junction is discordant with germline, which a read error may explain. The chain is built from TRBV4-3 and TRBJ2-5, with a possible D match to TRBD1 (5 bases). Per germline, CDR1 LGHNA and CDR2 YSLEER. The CDR3 is 19 residues long. CDR3 sequence reads: CASSQASLIVPGREDTQYF. In nucleotides, the CDR3 is TGCGCCAGCAGCCAAGCTTCCCTTATTGTTCCCGGCAGGGAAGACACCCAGTACTTC.

This chain links TRBV9 with TRBJ2-7; perhaps TRBD2 as D (7 bases). V was pared by 3 bases and J by 3 bases, with 13 bases between. The length of the CDR3 is 14 residues. Looked up from germline, CDR1 is SGDLS and CDR2 is YYNGEE. CDR3 sequence reads: CASSEGGNGYEQYF. DNA of the CDR3: TGTGCCAGCAGCGAGGGGGGGAACGGCTACGAGCAGTACTTC.

This chain connects TRBV4-3 to TRBJ1-2, with D hard to call. Germline lookup yields CDR1 LGHNA and CDR2 YSLEER. The CDR3 contains 16 residues. V lost 0 bases and J 6 bases, leaving 17 bases between the germline ends. As DNA, the CDR3 is TGCGCCAGCAGCCAAGATATCGGGAGGTCTTGGGATGGCTACACCTTC. Translation gives CASSQDIGRSWDGYTF.

This clone appeared a single time. J is TRBJ1-5 and V is TRBV6-5; the D gene is possibly TRBD1 (5 bases). The CDR3 is made up of 15 amino acids. The germline CDR1 and CDR2 sequences are MNHEY and SVGAGI. Trimming pared 6 bases from V and 1 base from J, leaving 13 bases between. In DNA form, the CDR3 reads TGTGCCAGCAGGGGGGAGCCCTGGAGCAATCAGCCCCAGCATTTT. Translating it yields CASRGEPWSNQPQHF.

The chain links TRBV5-6 to TRBJ2-7, with D possibly matching TRBD1 (5 bases). The ends were cut back, 3 bases at V and 3 bases at J, with 7 bases in the middle. The germline V gene has CDR1 SGHDT and CDR2 YYEEEE. This CDR3 comprises 12 residues. The CDR3 coding sequence is TGTGCCAGCAGCTCGGACAACTACGAGCAGTACTTC. The encoded protein is CASSSDNYEQYF.

The CDR3 region has the DNA TGTGCCAGCAGCTTAGCCTACAGCTACGAGCAGTACTTC. Protein sequence: CASSLAYSYEQYF. The chain couples TRBV7-9 to TRBJ2-7; D remains unclear. V shed 0 bases and J shed 3 bases, with 6 bases lying between them. This CDR3 contains 13 residues. Germline V gene lookup returns CDR1 SEHNR and CDR2 FQNEAQ (reference sequence).

This clone was detected a few times. The V and J genes are TRBV7-9 and TRBJ1-3; D gene unclear. The ends were cut back, 4 bases at V and 0 bases at J, with 16 bases in the middle. CDR3 length equals 17 residues. Germline-derived CDR1 and CDR2 are SEHNR and FQNEAQ (reference sequence). As DNA, the CDR3 is TGTGCCAGCAGCTCCCCCGGGCGGTTACCCTCTGGAAACACCATATATTTT. This translates into CASSSPGRLPSGNTIYF.